This T cell receptor beta chain was sequenced in a study of T cell repertoires in cytomegalovirus infection (dated 2019 in TCRdb). Looking at the study overall: Donor HLA type was relevant to the analysis, as public TCR beta signatures indicated carriage of CMV infection together with the matching HLA type. The research as a whole found: Carriers of CMV infection plus the relevant HLA type were discriminated by the cumulative frequency of public TCR beta family members in the study cohort and in an independent roughly 380-donor cohort. The ex vivo response was dominated by HLA-C-restricted CMV-specific TCR beta clonotypes, and the single most frequent clonotype in two of eight donors was supplied by these HLA-C-restricted clonotypes.

As concerns this clonotype: There is no known antigen for this receptor. Base quality data are lacking; no much larger clone is found one base away.

Measured from the cysteine to the phenylalanine, the CDR3 is 15 residues long. Only CDR3 DNA is held: 45 bases, read in frame from base 1. CDR1 GTSNPN and CDR2 SVGIG are derived from the germline V gene (reference sequence). From V the trimming removes 0 bases and from J it removes 4 bases, while the gene matches leave 7 bases of the junction unaccounted for. The sequencer listed for this sample is Illumina HiSeq 1500. TCRdb itself trimmed the public reads at Q25 with fastp, ran MiXCR and retained productive beta chains. Rows with a matching CDR3 protein are joined into one entry that keeps the most common DNA and genes. The sample table records approximately 750,000 distinct CDR3 sequences; 35% of these occur just once. The ten largest account for 2.5% to 3% of the sample.

What was sequenced was PBMCs. This TCR came from a human donor in good health (CMV status not recorded). Some clones in this sample may be carry-over from other donors' samples. This chain is built from TRBV30 and TRBJ1-1; the junction holds 8 bases that match TRBD1. The CDR3 amino acid sequence is: CAWSVRAGGVTEAFF. The sequence in DNA is TGTGCCTGGAGTGTAAGGGCAGGGGGCGTCACTGAAGCTTTCTTT.